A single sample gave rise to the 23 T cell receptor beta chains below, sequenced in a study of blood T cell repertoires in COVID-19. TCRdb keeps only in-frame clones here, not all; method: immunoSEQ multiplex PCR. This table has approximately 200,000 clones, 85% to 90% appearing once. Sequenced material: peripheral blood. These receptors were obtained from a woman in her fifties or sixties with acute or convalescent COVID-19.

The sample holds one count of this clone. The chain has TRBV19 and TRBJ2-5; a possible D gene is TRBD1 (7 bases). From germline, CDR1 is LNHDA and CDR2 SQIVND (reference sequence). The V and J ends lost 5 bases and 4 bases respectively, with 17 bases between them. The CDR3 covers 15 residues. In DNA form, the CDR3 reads TGTGCCAGTAGTCAAGGGACAGCCGGGGGAGAGACCCAGTACTTC. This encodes CASSQGTAGGETQYF. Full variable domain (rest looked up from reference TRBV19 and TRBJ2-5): DGGITQSPKYLFRKEGQNVTLSCEQNLNHDAMYWYRQDPGQGLRLIYYSQIVNDFQKGDIAEGYSVSREKKESFPLTVTSAQKNPTAFYLCASSQGTAGGETQYFGPGTRLLVL.

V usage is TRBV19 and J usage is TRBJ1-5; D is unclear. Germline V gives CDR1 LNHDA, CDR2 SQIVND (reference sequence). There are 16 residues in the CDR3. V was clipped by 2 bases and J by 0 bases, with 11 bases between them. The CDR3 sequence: CASSIPGGDSNQPQHF. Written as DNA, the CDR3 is TGTGCCAGTAGTATACCTGGCGGGGATAGCAATCAGCCCCAGCATTTT. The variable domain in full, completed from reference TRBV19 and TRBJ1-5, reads DGGITQSPKYLFRKEGQNVTLSCEQNLNHDAMYWYRQDPGQGLRLIYYSQIVNDFQKGDIAEGYSVSREKKESFPLTVTSAQKNPTAFYLCASSIPGGDSNQPQHFGDGTRLSIL.

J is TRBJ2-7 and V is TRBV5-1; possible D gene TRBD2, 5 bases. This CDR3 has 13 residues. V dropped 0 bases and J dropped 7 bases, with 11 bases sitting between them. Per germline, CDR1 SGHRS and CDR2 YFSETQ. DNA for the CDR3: TGCGCCAGCAGCTTGGACGGGAAAGGAGAGCAGTACTTC. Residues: CASSLDGKGEQYF.

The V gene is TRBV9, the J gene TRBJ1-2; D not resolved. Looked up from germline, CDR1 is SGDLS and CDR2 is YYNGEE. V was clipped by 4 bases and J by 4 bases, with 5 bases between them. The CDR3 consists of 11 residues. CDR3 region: CASSSSYGYTF. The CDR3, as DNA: TGTGCCAGCAGCTCTTCCTATGGCTACACCTTC.

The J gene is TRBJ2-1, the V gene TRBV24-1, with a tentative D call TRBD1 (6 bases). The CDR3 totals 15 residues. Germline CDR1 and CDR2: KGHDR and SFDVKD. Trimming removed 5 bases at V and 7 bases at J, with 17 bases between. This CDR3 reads CATSAPGAGVNEQFF. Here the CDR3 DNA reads TGTGCCACCAGTGCCCCTGGGGCAGGGGTTAATGAGCAGTTCTTC.

The CDR3 DNA reads TGTGCCAGCAGTCCCGACATAAACAACTATGGCTACACCTTC. Its protein product is CASSPDINNYGYTF. This chain links TRBV6-5 with TRBJ1-2; D is ambiguous. The CDR3 has 14 amino acids. The V gene's germline CDR1 is MNHEY and CDR2 SVGAGI. V shed 5 bases and J shed 2 bases, with 12 bases lying between them.

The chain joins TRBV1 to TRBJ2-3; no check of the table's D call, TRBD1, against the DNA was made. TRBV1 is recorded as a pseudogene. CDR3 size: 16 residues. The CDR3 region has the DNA TGCACCAGCAGTCCCACAGGGGGAGAGCAGTCAGGTACGCAGTATTTT. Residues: CTSSPTGGEQSGTQYF.

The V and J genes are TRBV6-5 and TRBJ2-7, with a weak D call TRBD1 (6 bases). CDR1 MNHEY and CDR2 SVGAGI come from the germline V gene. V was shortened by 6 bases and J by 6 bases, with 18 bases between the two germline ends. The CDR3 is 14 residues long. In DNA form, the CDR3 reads TGTGCCAGCAGGTCACAGGGCCGAGGAGTCGAGCAGTACTTC. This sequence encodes CASRSQGRGVEQYF.

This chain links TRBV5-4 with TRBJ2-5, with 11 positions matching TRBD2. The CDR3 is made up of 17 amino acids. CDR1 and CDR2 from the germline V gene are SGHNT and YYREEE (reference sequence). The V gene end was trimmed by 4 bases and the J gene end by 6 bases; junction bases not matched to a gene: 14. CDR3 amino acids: CASSPADSGRAVKTQYF. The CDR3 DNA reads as TGTGCCAGCAGCCCCGCGGATAGCGGGAGGGCCGTAAAGACCCAGTACTTC.

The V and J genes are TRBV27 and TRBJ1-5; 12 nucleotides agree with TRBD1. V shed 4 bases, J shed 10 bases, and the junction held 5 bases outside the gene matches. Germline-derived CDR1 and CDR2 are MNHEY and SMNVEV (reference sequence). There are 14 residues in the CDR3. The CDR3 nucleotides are TGTGCCAGCAGTTCTGGGACAGGGGGCAGACCCCAGCATTTT. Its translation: CASSSGTGGRPQHF.

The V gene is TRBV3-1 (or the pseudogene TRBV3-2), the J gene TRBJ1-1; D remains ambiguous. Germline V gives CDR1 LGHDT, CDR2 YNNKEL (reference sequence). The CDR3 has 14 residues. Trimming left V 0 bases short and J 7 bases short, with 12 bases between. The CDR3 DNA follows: TGTGCCAGCAGCCAAGAGGGCTTCACCCATGAAGCTTTCTTT. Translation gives CASSQEGFTHEAFF.

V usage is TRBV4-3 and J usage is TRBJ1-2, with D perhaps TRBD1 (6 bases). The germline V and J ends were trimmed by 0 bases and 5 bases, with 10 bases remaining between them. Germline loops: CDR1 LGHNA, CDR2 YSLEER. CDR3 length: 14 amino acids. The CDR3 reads CASSQDRGIYGYTF. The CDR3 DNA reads TGCGCCAGCAGCCAAGACAGGGGAATTTATGGCTACACCTTC.

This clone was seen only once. The DNA of the CDR3 is TGTGCCAGCAGCTTAAGGGGGGACAGGGTAGGGACTGAAGCTTTCTTT. Translating gives CASSLRGDRVGTEAFF. This chain links TRBV7-6 with TRBJ1-1; 9 nucleotides line up with TRBD1. The germline CDR1 and CDR2 sequences are SGHVS and FNYEAQ. There are 16 residues in the CDR3. V gave up 2 bases and J gave up 5 bases; unmatched junction bases: 9.

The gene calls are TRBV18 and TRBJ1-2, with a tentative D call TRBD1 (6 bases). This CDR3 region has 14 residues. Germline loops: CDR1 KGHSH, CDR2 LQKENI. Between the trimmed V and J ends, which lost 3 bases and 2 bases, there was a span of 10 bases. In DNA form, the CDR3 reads TGTGCCAGCTCACCGGGGGCGGAGAACTATGGCTACACCTTC. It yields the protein CASSPGAENYGYTF.

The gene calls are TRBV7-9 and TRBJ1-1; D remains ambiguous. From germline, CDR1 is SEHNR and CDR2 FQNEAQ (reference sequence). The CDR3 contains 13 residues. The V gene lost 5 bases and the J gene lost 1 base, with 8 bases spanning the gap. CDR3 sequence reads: CASSRSGNTEAFF. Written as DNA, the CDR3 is TGTGCCAGCAGCCGTAGTGGGAACACTGAAGCTTTCTTT. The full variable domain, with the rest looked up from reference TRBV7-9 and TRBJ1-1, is DTGVSQNPRHKITKRGQNVTFRCDPISEHNRLYWYRQTLGQGPEFLTYFQNEAQLEKSRLLSDRFSAERPKGSFSTLEIQRTEQGDSAMYLCASSRSGNTEAFFGQGTRLTVV.

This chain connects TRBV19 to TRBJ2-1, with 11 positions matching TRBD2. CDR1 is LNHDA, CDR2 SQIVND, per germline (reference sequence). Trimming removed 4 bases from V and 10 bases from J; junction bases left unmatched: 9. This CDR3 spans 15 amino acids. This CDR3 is CASSSGLAGGGEQFF. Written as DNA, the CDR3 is TGTGCCAGTAGTAGTGGGCTAGCGGGAGGTGGGGAGCAGTTCTTC.

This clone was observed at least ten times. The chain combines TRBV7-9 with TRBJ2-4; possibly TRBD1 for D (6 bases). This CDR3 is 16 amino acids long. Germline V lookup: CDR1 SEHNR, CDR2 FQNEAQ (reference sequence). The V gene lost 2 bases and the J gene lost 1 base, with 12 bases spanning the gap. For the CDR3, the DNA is TGTGCCAGCAGCTTAAATTGGGGGCCCGCCAAAAACATTCAGTACTTC. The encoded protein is CASSLNWGPAKNIQYF. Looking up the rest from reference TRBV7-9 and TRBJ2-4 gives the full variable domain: DTGVSQNPRHKITKRGQNVTFRCDPISEHNRLYWYRQTLGQGPEFLTYFQNEAQLEKSRLLSDRFSAERPKGSFSTLEIQRTEQGDSAMYLCASSLNWGPAKNIQYFGAGTRLSVL.

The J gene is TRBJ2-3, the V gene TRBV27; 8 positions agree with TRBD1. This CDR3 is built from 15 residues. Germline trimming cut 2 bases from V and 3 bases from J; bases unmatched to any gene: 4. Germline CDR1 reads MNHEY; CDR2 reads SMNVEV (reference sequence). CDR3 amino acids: CASSLRQGWTDTQYF. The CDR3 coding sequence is TGTGCCAGCAGTTTAAGACAGGGGTGGACAGATACGCAGTATTTT.

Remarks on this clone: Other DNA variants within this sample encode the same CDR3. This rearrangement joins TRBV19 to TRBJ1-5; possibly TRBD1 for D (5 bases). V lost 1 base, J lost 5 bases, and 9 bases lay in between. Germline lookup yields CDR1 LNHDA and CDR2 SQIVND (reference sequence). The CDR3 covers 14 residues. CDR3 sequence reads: CASSIVGGDQPQHF. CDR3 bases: TGTGCCAGTAGTATAGTCGGGGGGGATCAGCCCCAGCATTTT.

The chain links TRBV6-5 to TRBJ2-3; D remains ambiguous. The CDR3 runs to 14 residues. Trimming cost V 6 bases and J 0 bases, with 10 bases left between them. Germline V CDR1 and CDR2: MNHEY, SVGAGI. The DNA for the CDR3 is TGTGCCAGCAGGCCGCCAGGAAGCACAGATACGCAGTATTTT. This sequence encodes CASRPPGSTDTQYF.

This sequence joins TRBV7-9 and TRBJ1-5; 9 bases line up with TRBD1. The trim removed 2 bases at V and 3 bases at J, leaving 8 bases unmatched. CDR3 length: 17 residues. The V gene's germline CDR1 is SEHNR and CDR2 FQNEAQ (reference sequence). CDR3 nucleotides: TGTGCCAGCAGCTTATGGACAGGGGAAGGTCACAATCAGCCCCAGCATTTT. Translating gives CASSLWTGEGHNQPQHF.

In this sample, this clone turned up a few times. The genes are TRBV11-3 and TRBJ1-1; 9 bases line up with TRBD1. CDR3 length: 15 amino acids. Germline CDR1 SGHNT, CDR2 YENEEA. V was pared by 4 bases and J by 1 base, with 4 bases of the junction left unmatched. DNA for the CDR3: TGTGCCAGCAGCTCGGGGACAGGGAAGAACACTGAAGCTTTCTTT. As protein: CASSSGTGKNTEAFF.

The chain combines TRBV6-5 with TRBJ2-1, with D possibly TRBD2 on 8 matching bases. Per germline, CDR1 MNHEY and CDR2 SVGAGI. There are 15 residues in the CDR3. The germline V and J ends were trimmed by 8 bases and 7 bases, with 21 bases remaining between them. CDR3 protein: CASWSGGGVKNEQFF. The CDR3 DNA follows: TGTGCCAGCTGGTCGGGAGGGGGCGTTAAAAATGAGCAGTTCTTC.